This TCR beta chain came from a study of human T cells and chemical hapten exposure. In the library, unique molecular identifiers were attached to individual cDNA molecules. MiXCR, run by TCRdb on the RACE reads, gives a single entry per CDR3 protein. The sample holds 300,000 to 450,000 distinct CDR3 sequences; approximately 5.8% are singletons and the top ten take about 8.2%. The germline CDR1 and CDR2 sequences are ENHRY and SYGVKD. There are 14 residues in the CDR3. The V gene end was trimmed by 4 bases and the J gene end by 2 bases; junction bases not matched to a gene: 4. The sample's time point: pre-sensitization, week 0. Treatment: therapeutic diphenylcyclopropenone sensitization with weekly scalp DPC.

This material consisted of whole blood, taken in connection with sensitization to the hapten diphenylcyclopropenone (DPC). The chain has TRBV10-3 and TRBJ2-5; 7 bases agree with TRBD2. This TCR derives from a woman younger than 30 with alopecia areata. Some clones in this sample may be carry-over from other donors' samples. The CDR3 loop reads CAISGSSGQETQYF. The CDR3 coding sequence is TGTGCCATCAGTGGTTCTAGCGGTCAAGAGACCCAGTACTTC.